The 2 T cell receptor beta chains reported below all come from one sample, sequenced in a study of beta chain features in type 1 diabetes. Isolated RNA was reverse transcribed in full, so expressed TCRB transcripts were sequenced. The repertoire was sequenced with immunoSEQ multiplex PCR; TCRdb's copy has only in-frame clones and lacks some. This sample has 350,000 to 400,000 clones, with around 16% found just once. Sequencing used naive CD4+ T cells from blood. The receptors shown here come from a woman younger than 35 in good health.

There are a few counts of this clone. This sequence joins TRBV19 and TRBJ2-1; D remains ambiguous. CDR1 is LNHDA and CDR2 is SQIVND in the germline V gene (reference sequence). This CDR3 region has 14 residues. Trimming shortened V by 3 bases and J by 7 bases, and 13 bases separated the two germline ends. In nucleotides, the CDR3 is TGTGCCAGTAGTATGATCACTATACGAAATGAGCAGTTCTTC. Residues: CASSMITIRNEQFF.

This clone was counted only a few times. V usage is TRBV2 and J usage is TRBJ2-7; TRBD2 matches at 7 bases. Germline V CDR1 and CDR2: SNHLY, FYNNEI. Losses at the gene ends were 7 bases for V and 4 bases for J; bases not matched to a gene: 13. CDR3 length: 15 amino acids. The CDR3 is CASTPDWGGNYEQYF. The CDR3 DNA reads TGTGCCAGCACCCCCGATTGGGGGGGAAATTACGAGCAGTACTTC.